A single T cell receptor beta chain is shown here with its context. What it binds is not known. These data belong to a study of blood T cells in healthy people across ages. General observations from the study: Across the age range, TCR beta diversity per million T cells fell in a roughly linear way. The study lacked donor CMV status, which possibly confounded expanded clonotype changes. Long-lived and aged donors differed, with more naive CD4+ cells and higher diversity in the long-lived. When one million T cells were used, diversity estimates were thought to be underestimates.

For the second PCR, which ran for 7 to 11 cycles, a sample-barcoded 5' primer and a J-beta primer mix were used. Each CDR3 protein is one row after TCRdb ran MiXCR on the 5' RACE reads. The data contain about 1.5 million distinct CDR3 sequences, approximately 43% of them seen just once; the ten biggest clones take up just over 4%. This CDR3 has 13 amino acids. V dropped 6 bases and J dropped 4 bases, with 10 bases sitting between them. The germline V gene has CDR1 MNHEY and CDR2 SVGAGI. The sequencing sample was made of blood. This clonotype was obtained from a woman aged 18-29 years in good health. The gene calls are TRBV6-5 and TRBJ1-3; D may be TRBD1 (6 bases). CDR3 loop: CASRPGEGNTIYF. CDR3 DNA: TGTGCCAGCAGACCAGGGGAAGGAAACACCATATATTTT.